Below, 2 T cell receptor beta chains from the same sample are listed, as sequenced in a study of CD8 T cells in acute hepatitis C reinfection (dated by TCRdb to the early 2020s). Library preparation employed the immunoSEQ multiplex PCR assay. The clones in this table, taken by TCRdb from immuneACCESS, are in-frame only. Not every clone is retained; where verified, under half of the shortfall comes from an unresolved V gene, and the cause of the rest is unknown. This sample has 35,000 to 40,000 clones in its table, and about 87% of those were observed once. Under 0.65% of the sample rests with the top ten. What the time point label conveys for this sample: naive CD8 control sorted from an acute-time-point sample. Sequences were obtained from naive CD8+ T cells from PBMCs. Read against the paper, the sample's cell subset or site label means: sorted total naive CD45RO-negative CD8+ T cells. These receptors originate from a man aged 25-45 years with chronic hepatitis C.

The chain recombines TRBV7-9 with TRBJ1-2; 11 bases line up with TRBD1. This CDR3 region has 17 residues. Germline lookup yields CDR1 SEHNR and CDR2 FQNEAQ (reference sequence). V dropped 5 bases and J dropped 4; count of bases not matched to a gene: 12. The DNA for the CDR3 is TGTGCCAGCAGCCCGGCCGAGGACAGGGGGCGCAGCTATGGCTACACCTTC. The encoded protein is CASSPAEDRGRSYGYTF.

The chain is built from TRBV7-9 and TRBJ1-5; no clear D gene. Deletions cut 3 bases from V and 2 bases from J, with 2 bases between. This CDR3 has 12 residues. CDR1 is SEHNR and CDR2 is FQNEAQ in the germline V gene (reference sequence). As DNA, the CDR3 is TGTGCCAGCAGCTTGGGCAATCAGCCCCAGCATTTT. This encodes CASSLGNQPQHF.